One and the same sample provided the 25 T cell receptor beta chains below, sequenced in a study of blood T cell repertoires in COVID-19. Profiling relied on immunoSEQ multiplex PCR, and the TCRdb table lists in-frame clones only, not all of them. The sample shows about 240,000 clones, about 86% of them seen only once. Sequencing was done on a sample of PBMCs or T cells enriched from blood (not recorded which). These receptors were taken from a woman aged 40 to 50 with acute COVID-19.

This sequence joins TRBV27 and TRBJ2-7; 9 bases agree with TRBD1. The trim removed 7 bases at V and 4 bases at J, leaving 14 bases unmatched. This CDR3 is 16 amino acids long. Germline lookup yields CDR1 MNHEY and CDR2 SMNVEV (reference sequence). CDR3 in DNA: TGTGCCAGCAACGCCAGACCGGGACAGGGTGATTACGAGCAGTACTTC. It encodes CASNARPGQGDYEQYF.

J is TRBJ2-7 and V is TRBV11-3; TRBD1 is a possible D gene (5 bases). V lost 2 bases, J lost 4 bases, and 18 bases lay in between. The CDR3 runs 16 residues. CDR1 and CDR2 from the germline V gene are SGHNT and YENEEA. CDR3 sequence: CASSLSVGQGQYEQYF. The DNA of the CDR3 is TGTGCCAGCAGCTTAAGTGTTGGGCAGGGTCAGTACGAGCAGTACTTC.

Written as DNA, the CDR3 is TGCAGCGTTGACCTCGTGGGGAGGGATGGCTACACCTTC. Protein sequence: CSVDLVGRDGYTF. This chain uses TRBV29-1 with TRBJ1-2, with no clear D. The germline V and J ends were trimmed by 3 bases and 6 bases, with 14 bases remaining between them. Germline assignment: CDR1 SQVTM and CDR2 ANQGSEA. The CDR3 length is 13 residues.

The chain recombines TRBV29-1 with TRBJ1-1, with 7 bases aligning to TRBD1. The CDR3 totals 14 residues. Germline CDR1 reads SQVTM; CDR2 reads ANQGSEA. The trim removed 8 bases at V and 0 bases at J, leaving 9 bases unmatched. The CDR3 spells CSFRQGQVNTEAFF. Written as DNA, the CDR3 is TGCAGCTTCAGACAGGGCCAGGTGAACACTGAAGCTTTCTTT. The full variable domain, in which reference TRBV29-1 and TRBJ1-1 provide the parts outside the CDR3, is SAVISQKPSRDICQRGTSLTIQCQVDSQVTMMFWYRQQPGQSLTLIATANQGSEATYESGFVIDKFPISRPNLTFSTLTVSNMSPEDSSIYLCSFRQGQVNTEAFFGQGTRLTVV.

The V call is TRBV5-5, the J call TRBJ2-3; unclear D gene. The CDR3 is 15 residues long. The V gene's germline CDR1 is SGHKS and CDR2 YYEKEE (reference sequence). The V gene lost 0 bases and the J gene lost 0 bases, with 8 bases spanning the gap. The CDR3 DNA sequence: TGTGCCAGCAGCTTGGATAGTGCTAGCACAGATACGCAGTATTTT. It encodes CASSLDSASTDTQYF.

The rearrangement uses TRBV19 and TRBJ1-4; D is uncertain. Germline V gene lookup returns CDR1 LNHDA and CDR2 SQIVND (reference sequence). The CDR3 runs 14 residues. The germline V and J ends were trimmed by 3 bases and 0 bases, with 5 bases remaining between them. CDR3 sequence: CASSITATNEKLFF. As DNA, the CDR3 is TGTGCCAGTAGTATCACAGCAACTAATGAAAAACTGTTTTTT. The full variable domain, with the rest looked up from reference TRBV19 and TRBJ1-4, is DGGITQSPKYLFRKEGQNVTLSCEQNLNHDAMYWYRQDPGQGLRLIYYSQIVNDFQKGDIAEGYSVSREKKESFPLTVTSAQKNPTAFYLCASSITATNEKLFFGSGTQLSVL.

The chain combines TRBV9 with TRBJ1-1; possibly TRBD1 for D (6 bases). Germline CDR1 is SGDLS and CDR2 is YYNGEE. The V end was cut by 4 bases, the J end by 6 bases, with 16 bases between. CDR3 length equals 14 residues. As DNA, the CDR3 is TGTGCCAGCAGCCCCCCCACAGGGTACCCTGAAGCTTTCTTT. It encodes CASSPPTGYPEAFF.

V is TRBV7-8 and J is TRBJ2-1; TRBD2 aligns across 7 bases. V dropped 11 bases and J dropped 4; count of bases not matched to a gene: 11. CDR1 is SGHVS and CDR2 is FQNEAQ in the germline V gene. CDR3 size: 14 residues. CDR3 in DNA: TGTGCCGATCAGCCTCCTAGCGGATACAATGAGCAGTTCTTC. Amino acids: CADQPPSGYNEQFF.

CDR3 coding DNA: TGTGCCAGCAGCCCGGGACAGGCGTTCTCACCCCTCCACTTT. This sequence encodes CASSPGQAFSPLHF. The chain combines TRBV7-3 with TRBJ1-6; 8 positions agree with TRBD1. Germline V gene lookup returns CDR1 SGHTA and CDR2 FQGTGA. The junction had 7 bases not matched to a gene; V was cut back by 5 bases and J by 10 bases. The CDR3 sequence is 14 residues long.

This clone was recorded once. V and J are TRBV3-1 (or the pseudogene TRBV3-2) and TRBJ2-5; D uncertain. The CDR3 consists of 12 residues. V was pared by 5 bases and J by 2 bases, with 6 bases between. Germline CDR1 and CDR2: LGHDT and YNNKEL (reference sequence). CDR3 coding DNA: TGTGCCAGCAGCGCGATTCAAGAGACCCAGTACTTC. Residues: CASSAIQETQYF.

J is TRBJ2-1 and V is TRBV15; D not resolved. There are 15 residues in the CDR3. Trimming removed 2 bases from V and 2 bases from J, with 10 bases in between. Germline loops: CDR1 LNHNV, CDR2 YYDKDF (reference sequence). The CDR3 region is CATSRPLPPYNEQFF. CDR3 bases: TGTGCCACCAGCAGACCCCTCCCCCCCTACAATGAGCAGTTCTTC.

J is TRBJ1-5 and V is TRBV2; a possible D gene is TRBD1 (5 bases). There are 15 residues in the CDR3. Germline assignment: CDR1 SNHLY and CDR2 FYNNEI. V lost 4 bases and J lost 5, with 15 bases in between. The CDR3, as DNA: TGTGCCAGCAGTGCCGGGGGGAGCTCGGATCAGCCCCAGCATTTT. This translates into CASSAGGSSDQPQHF.

This sequence joins TRBV25-1 and TRBJ2-7; TRBD1 agrees at 10 bases. V trimming: 4 bases; J trimming: 1 base; junction bases outside the gene matches: 4. CDR3 length: 15 amino acids. CDR1 MGHDK and CDR2 SYGVNS come from the germline V gene. CDR3 protein: CASSGTGGDSYEQYF. In DNA, the CDR3 is TGTGCCAGCAGTGGGACAGGGGGTGATTCCTACGAGCAGTACTTC.

The rearrangement uses TRBV2 and TRBJ1-1, with D perhaps matching TRBD1 (6 bases). V lost 4 bases and J 0 bases, leaving 15 bases between the germline ends. The CDR3 extends over 16 amino acids. The germline CDR1 and CDR2 sequences are SNHLY and FYNNEI. The CDR3 sequence is CASSVDSDKMNTEAFF. The CDR3 DNA reads TGTGCCAGCAGTGTGGACAGCGACAAAATGAACACTGAAGCTTTCTTT.

The V call is TRBV27, the J call TRBJ2-3; 7 nucleotides match TRBD1. The CDR3 has 13 amino acids. Trimming removed 5 bases from V and 8 bases from J; junction bases left unmatched: 7. The germline CDR1 and CDR2 sequences are MNHEY and SMNVEV (reference sequence). Here the CDR3 reads CASSPSQGFTQYF. CDR3 in DNA: TGTGCCAGCAGTCCCTCACAGGGGTTTACGCAGTATTTT.

The chain uses TRBV19 and TRBJ2-1; TRBD2 aligns across 9 bases. Trimming removed 5 bases from V and 0 bases from J; junction bases left unmatched: 11. The CDR3 sequence is 18 residues long. The germline V gene has CDR1 LNHDA and CDR2 SQIVND (reference sequence). The CDR3 here is CASSPGSSGMSSYNEQFF. The CDR3, as DNA: TGTGCCAGTAGTCCGGGGTCTAGCGGGATGAGCTCCTACAATGAGCAGTTCTTC. Variable domain in full (rest from reference TRBV19 and TRBJ2-1): DGGITQSPKYLFRKEGQNVTLSCEQNLNHDAMYWYRQDPGQGLRLIYYSQIVNDFQKGDIAEGYSVSREKKESFPLTVTSAQKNPTAFYLCASSPGSSGMSSYNEQFFGPGTRLTVL.

J is TRBJ1-1 and V is TRBV5-4; 10 bases agree with TRBD1. This CDR3 comprises 15 residues. Per germline, CDR1 SGHNT and CDR2 YYREEE (reference sequence). V lost 4 bases to trimming and J lost 1 base; unmatched junction nucleotides: 4. CDR3 DNA sequence: TGTGCCAGCAGCCCGAGGGACAGGGGGAACACTGAAGCTTTCTTT. Protein: CASSPRDRGNTEAFF.

This clone has a single count. The chain joins TRBV6-1 to TRBJ1-4; no clear D. V lost 2 bases and J lost 7, with 11 bases in between. Per germline, CDR1 MNHNS and CDR2 SASEGT. This CDR3 is built from 14 residues. CDR3 nucleotides: TGTGCCAGCAGTGAACCCAGCAGAGGTGAAAAACTGTTTTTT. This encodes CASSEPSRGEKLFF.

The gene calls are TRBV19 and TRBJ2-7; 8 bases match TRBD1. J lost 1 base, V lost 1 base, and 3 bases had no gene match. The germline gives CDR1 LNHDA, CDR2 SQIVND (reference sequence). The CDR3 spans 15 residues. The CDR3 DNA follows: TGTGCCAGTAGTATAGGAGGACAGGGTTCCTACGAGCAGTACTTC. It specifies CASSIGGQGSYEQYF.

V and J are TRBV21-1 and TRBJ1-1; the table's D call TRBD1 went unverified against the DNA. TRBV21-1 is reported as a pseudogene. The CDR3 runs 19 residues. As DNA, the CDR3 is TGTGCCAGCAGCAAAGCGCATCCAGACTCCGGGACAGCTCGAATTTTAGCTTTCTTT. It specifies CASSKAHPDSGTARILAFF.

The gene calls are TRBV9 and TRBJ2-3, with TRBD2 identical over 10 bases. J gave up 4 bases and V 2 bases, and 4 bases lay outside the gene matches. From germline, CDR1 is SGDLS and CDR2 YYNGEE. CDR3 length: 15 residues. The CDR3 spells CASSVPAGGADTQYF. Here the CDR3 DNA reads TGTGCCAGCAGCGTCCCAGCGGGAGGGGCAGATACGCAGTATTTT.

The V gene is TRBV19, the J gene TRBJ1-2; possible D gene TRBD1, 5 bases. V gave up 5 bases and J gave up 8 bases, with 12 bases separating them. Germline lookup yields CDR1 LNHDA and CDR2 SQIVND (reference sequence). The CDR3 contains 12 residues. CDR3 in amino acids: CASSPPGFGYTF. For the CDR3, the DNA is TGTGCCAGTAGTCCGCCAGGGTTCGGCTACACCTTC.

This chain connects TRBV3-1 (or the pseudogene TRBV3-2) to TRBJ1-1; D uncertain. V lost 2 bases and J lost 4, with 14 bases in between. This CDR3 contains 15 residues. The V gene's germline CDR1 is LGHDT and CDR2 YNNKEL (reference sequence). The CDR3 region has the DNA TGTGCCAGCAGCCAATTGATTCGGGGAAGCACTGAAGCTTTCTTT. Protein product: CASSQLIRGSTEAFF.

This CDR3 is CASSGTSGSADTQYF. The CDR3 DNA follows: TGTGCCAGCAGCGGGACTAGCGGGAGTGCAGATACGCAGTATTTT. This chain uses TRBV5-8 with TRBJ2-3; 14 bases match TRBD2. The germline V gene has CDR1 SGHTS and CDR2 YDEGEE. Trimming removed 4 bases from V and 4 bases from J; junction bases left unmatched: 2. The CDR3 runs 15 residues.

This chain uses TRBV12-5 with TRBJ1-4; 7 bases align to TRBD1. Germline V lookup: CDR1 LGHNT, CDR2 FRNRAP. The CDR3 has 12 residues. Trimming took 5 bases from V and 6 from J; bases not matched to a gene: 0. CDR3 residues: CASGTGDEKLFF. As DNA, the CDR3 is TGTGCTAGTGGTACAGGGGATGAAAAACTGTTTTTT.